A single TCR beta chain is shown here with its context. The assay was immunoSEQ multiplex PCR, and TCRdb's table has in-frame clones only and misses some. The sample yields about 68,000 clones, less than 95% seen once. The data are from a study of T cell changes during pregnancy in multiple sclerosis. The sample in question was peripheral blood, obtained in the third trimester of pregnancy. This TCR was sampled from a female donor with multiple sclerosis, enrolled in a pregnancy study.

CDR3 DNA sequence: TGTGCCAGCAGGGGCAGGACAGGGGACGAGCAGTACTTC. Its protein is CASRGRTGDEQYF. The J gene is TRBJ2-7, the V gene TRBV6-5; 9 bases line up with TRBD1. The CDR3 sequence is 13 residues long. The V segment lost 6 bases and the J segment 5 bases; nucleotides outside the gene matches: 5. Germline CDR1 is MNHEY and CDR2 is SVGAGI.